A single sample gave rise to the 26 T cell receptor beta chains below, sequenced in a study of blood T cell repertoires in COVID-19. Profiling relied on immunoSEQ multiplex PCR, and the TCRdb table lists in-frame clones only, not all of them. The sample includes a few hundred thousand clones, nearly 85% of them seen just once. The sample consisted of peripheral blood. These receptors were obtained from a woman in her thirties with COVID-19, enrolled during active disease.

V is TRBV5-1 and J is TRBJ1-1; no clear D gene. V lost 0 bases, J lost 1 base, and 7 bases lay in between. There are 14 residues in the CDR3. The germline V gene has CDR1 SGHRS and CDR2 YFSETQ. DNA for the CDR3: TGCGCCAGCAGCTTGGCCGGAGGGAACACTGAAGCTTTCTTT. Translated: CASSLAGGNTEAFF.

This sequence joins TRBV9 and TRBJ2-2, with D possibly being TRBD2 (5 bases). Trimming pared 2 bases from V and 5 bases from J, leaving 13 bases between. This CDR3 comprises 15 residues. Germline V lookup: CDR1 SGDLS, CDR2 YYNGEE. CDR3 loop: CASSVYGPGTGELFF. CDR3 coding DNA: TGTGCCAGCAGCGTCTACGGCCCGGGGACCGGGGAGCTGTTTTTT.

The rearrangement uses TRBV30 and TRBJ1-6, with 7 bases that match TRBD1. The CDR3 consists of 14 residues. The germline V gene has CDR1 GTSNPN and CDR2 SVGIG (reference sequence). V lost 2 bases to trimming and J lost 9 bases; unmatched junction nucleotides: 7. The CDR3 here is CAWSMLTGSSPLHF. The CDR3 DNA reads TGTGCCTGGAGTATGTTGACAGGGAGTTCACCCCTCCACTTT.

CDR3 in amino acids: CASSRDGGTGNTIYF. In DNA form, the CDR3 reads TGTGCCAGCAGCAGAGACGGCGGAACGGGAAACACCATATATTTT. The genes are TRBV11-3 and TRBJ1-3, with D hard to call. Deletions cut 5 bases from V and 4 bases from J, with 15 bases between. The CDR3 consists of 15 residues. Per germline, CDR1 SGHNT and CDR2 YENEEA.

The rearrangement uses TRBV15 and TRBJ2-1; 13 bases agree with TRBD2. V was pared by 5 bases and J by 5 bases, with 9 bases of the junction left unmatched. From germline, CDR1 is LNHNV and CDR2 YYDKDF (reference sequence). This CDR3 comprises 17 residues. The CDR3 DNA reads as TGTGCCACCAGCGCGACTAGCGGGGGGTTCTACGACAATGAGCAGTTCTTC. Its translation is CATSATSGGFYDNEQFF.

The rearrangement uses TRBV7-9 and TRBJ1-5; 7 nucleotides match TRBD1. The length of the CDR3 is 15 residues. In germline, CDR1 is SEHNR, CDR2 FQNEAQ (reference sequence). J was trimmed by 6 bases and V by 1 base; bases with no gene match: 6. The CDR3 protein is CASSLGSGQSQPQHF. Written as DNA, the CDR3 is TGTGCCAGCAGCTTAGGGTCGGGACAGTCTCAGCCCCAGCATTTT.

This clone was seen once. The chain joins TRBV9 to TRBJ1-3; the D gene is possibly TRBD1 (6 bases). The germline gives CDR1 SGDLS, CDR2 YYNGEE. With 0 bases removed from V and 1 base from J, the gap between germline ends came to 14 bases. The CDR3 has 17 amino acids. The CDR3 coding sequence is TGTGCCAGCAGCGTAGCTCCCCCAGGGGTATCTGGAAACACCATATATTTT. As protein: CASSVAPPGVSGNTIYF.

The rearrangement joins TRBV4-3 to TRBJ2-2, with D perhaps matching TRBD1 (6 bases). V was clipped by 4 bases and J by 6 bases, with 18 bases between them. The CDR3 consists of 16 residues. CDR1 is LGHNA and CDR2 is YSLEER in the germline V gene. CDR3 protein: CASSPRTDITAGELFF. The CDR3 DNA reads TGCGCCAGCAGCCCAAGGACAGATATCACCGCCGGGGAGCTGTTTTTT.

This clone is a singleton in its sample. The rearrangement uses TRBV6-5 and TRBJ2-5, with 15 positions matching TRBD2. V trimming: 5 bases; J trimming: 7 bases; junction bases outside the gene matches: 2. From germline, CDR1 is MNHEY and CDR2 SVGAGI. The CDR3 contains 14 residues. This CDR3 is CASSPGLAGGTQYF. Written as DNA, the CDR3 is TGTGCCAGCAGTCCGGGACTAGCGGGGGGGACCCAGTACTTC.

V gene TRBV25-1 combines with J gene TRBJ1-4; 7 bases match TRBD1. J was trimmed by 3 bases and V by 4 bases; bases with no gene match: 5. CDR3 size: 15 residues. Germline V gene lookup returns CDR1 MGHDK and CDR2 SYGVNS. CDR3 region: CASSGGGVANEKLFF. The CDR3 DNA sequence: TGTGCCAGCAGTGGAGGGGGCGTAGCTAATGAAAAACTGTTTTTT.

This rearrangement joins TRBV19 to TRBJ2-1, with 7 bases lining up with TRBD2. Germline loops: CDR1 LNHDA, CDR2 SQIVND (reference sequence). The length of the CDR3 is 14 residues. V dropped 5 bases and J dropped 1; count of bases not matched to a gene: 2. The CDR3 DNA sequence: TGTGCCAGTAGTTACGGGAGGTCCTACAATGAGCAGTTCTTC. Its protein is CASSYGRSYNEQFF. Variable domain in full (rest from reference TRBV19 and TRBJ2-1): DGGITQSPKYLFRKEGQNVTLSCEQNLNHDAMYWYRQDPGQGLRLIYYSQIVNDFQKGDIAEGYSVSREKKESFPLTVTSAQKNPTAFYLCASSYGRSYNEQFFGPGTRLTVL.

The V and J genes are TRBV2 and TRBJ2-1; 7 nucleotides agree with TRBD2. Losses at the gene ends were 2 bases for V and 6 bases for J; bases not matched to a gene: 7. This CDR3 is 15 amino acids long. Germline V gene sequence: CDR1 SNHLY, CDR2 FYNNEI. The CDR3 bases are TGTGCCAGCAGTGAAAGGGCGGGAGAGATCAATGAGCAGTTCTTC. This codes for CASSERAGEINEQFF.

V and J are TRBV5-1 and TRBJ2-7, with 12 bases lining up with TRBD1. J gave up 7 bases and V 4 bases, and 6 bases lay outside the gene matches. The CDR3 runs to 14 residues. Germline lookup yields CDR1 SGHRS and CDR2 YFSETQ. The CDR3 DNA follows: TGCGCCAGCAGCAGGGGGACAGGGGGCAGGGAGCAGTACTTC. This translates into CASSRGTGGREQYF.

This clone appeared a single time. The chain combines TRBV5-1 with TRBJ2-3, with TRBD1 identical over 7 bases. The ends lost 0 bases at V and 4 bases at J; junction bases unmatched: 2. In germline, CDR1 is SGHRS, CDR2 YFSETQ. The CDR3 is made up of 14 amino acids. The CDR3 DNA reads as TGCGCCAGCAGCTTGGTAGGGGGCGCAGATACGCAGTATTTT. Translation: CASSLVGGADTQYF.

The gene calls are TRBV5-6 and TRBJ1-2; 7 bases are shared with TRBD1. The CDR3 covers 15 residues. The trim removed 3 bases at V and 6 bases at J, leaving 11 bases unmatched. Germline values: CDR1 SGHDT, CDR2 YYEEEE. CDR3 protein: CASSSGPGQPHGYTF. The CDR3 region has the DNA TGTGCCAGCAGCTCGGGGCCGGGACAGCCCCATGGCTACACCTTC.

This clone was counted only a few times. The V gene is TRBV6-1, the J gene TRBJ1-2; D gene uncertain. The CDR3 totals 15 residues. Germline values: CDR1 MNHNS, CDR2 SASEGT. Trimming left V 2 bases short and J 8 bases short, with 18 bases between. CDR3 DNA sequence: TGTGCCAGCAGTGAAAATTGGGCAGGAGGCAGGGGCTACACCTTC. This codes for CASSENWAGGRGYTF.

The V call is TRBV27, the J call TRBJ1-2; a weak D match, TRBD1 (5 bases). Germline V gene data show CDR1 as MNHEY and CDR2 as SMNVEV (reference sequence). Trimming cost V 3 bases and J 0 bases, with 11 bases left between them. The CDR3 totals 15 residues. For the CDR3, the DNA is TGTGCCAGCAGTTTTGGGGGGGGACCTAACTATGGCTACACCTTC. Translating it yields CASSFGGGPNYGYTF.

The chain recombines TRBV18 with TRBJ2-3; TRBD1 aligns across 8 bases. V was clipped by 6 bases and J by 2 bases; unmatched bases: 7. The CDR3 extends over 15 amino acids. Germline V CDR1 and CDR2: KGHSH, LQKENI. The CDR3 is CASSHRQGTTDTQYF. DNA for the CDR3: TGTGCCAGCTCGCACCGACAGGGGACCACAGATACGCAGTATTTT.

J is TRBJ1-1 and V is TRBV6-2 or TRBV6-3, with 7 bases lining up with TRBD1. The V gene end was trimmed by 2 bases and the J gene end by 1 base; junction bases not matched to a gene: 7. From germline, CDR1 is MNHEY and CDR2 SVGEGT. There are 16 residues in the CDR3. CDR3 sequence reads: CASSYQPGQANTEAFF. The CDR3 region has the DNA TGTGCCAGCAGTTACCAACCCGGACAGGCGAACACTGAAGCTTTCTTT.

CDR3: CASSLAGGANYGYTF. The CDR3 DNA follows: TGTGCCAGCAGCTTGGCCGGGGGAGCAAACTATGGCTACACCTTC. The chain combines TRBV5-5 with TRBJ1-2; TRBD1 is a possible D gene (5 bases). The germline CDR1 and CDR2 sequences are SGHKS and YYEKEE (reference sequence). The CDR3 is made up of 15 amino acids. Between the trimmed V and J ends, which lost 0 bases and 2 bases, there was a span of 11 bases.

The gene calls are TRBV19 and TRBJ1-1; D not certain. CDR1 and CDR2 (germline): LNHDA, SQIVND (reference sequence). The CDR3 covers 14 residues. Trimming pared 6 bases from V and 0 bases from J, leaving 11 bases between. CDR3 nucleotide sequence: TGTGCCAGTAGGGTCGGCGGGCTGAACACTGAAGCTTTCTTT. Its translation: CASRVGGLNTEAFF.

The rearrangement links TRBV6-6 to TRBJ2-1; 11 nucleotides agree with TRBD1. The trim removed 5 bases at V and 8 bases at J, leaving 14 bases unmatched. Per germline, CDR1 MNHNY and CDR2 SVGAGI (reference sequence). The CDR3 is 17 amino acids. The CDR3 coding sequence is TGTGCCAGCAGTCCTTACGAGGGGACAGGGGGGCCGGATGAGCAGTTCTTC. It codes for CASSPYEGTGGPDEQFF.

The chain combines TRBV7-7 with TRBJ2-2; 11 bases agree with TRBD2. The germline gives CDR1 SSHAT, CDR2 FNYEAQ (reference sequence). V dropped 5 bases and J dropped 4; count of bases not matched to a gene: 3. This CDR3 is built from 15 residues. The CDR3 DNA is TGTGCCAGCAGCCCGGGACTAGCGGTCACCGGGGAGCTGTTTTTT. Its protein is CASSPGLAVTGELFF.

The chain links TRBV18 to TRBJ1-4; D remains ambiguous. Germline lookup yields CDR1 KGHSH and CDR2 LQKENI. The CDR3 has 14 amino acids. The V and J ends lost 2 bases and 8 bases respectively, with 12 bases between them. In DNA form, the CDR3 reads TGTGCCAGCTCACCAGGAGCTGTTGAGGAAAAACTGTTTTTT. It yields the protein CASSPGAVEEKLFF.

Here the CDR3 DNA reads TGTGCCAGCAGTTCCGGGACAGGGGGTTCGGATGAAGCTTTCTTT. Translated, it gives CASSSGTGGSDEAFF. The chain couples TRBV6-2 or TRBV6-3 to TRBJ1-1; TRBD1 agrees at 11 bases. V gave up 4 bases and J gave up 7 bases; unmatched junction bases: 8. The length of the CDR3 is 15 residues. Germline CDR1 MNHEY, CDR2 SVGEGT.

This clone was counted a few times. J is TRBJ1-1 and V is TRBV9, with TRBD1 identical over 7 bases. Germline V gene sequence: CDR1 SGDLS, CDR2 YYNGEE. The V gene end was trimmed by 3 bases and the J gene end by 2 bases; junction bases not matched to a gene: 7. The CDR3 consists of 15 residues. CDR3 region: CASSANRQGNTEAFF. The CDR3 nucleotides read TGTGCCAGCAGCGCCAACCGACAGGGAAACACTGAAGCTTTCTTT.